This T cell receptor (beta chain) was recovered during a study of shared clonotypes between healthy human individuals. The method was immunoSEQ multiplex PCR; TCRdb's version includes in-frame clones alone and lacks a portion of them. The sample consists of some 2,100,000 clones, 93% of them appearing once. Germline-derived CDR1 and CDR2 are SGHRS and YFSETQ. The ends were cut back, 2 bases at V and 0 bases at J, with 18 bases in the middle. The CDR3 is 17 residues long. With respect to this clone: Its specificity is unknown.

CD8 cells regarded as naive lacked CD45RO, were positively chosen for CCR7, and omitted terminally differentiated effector memory CD45RA+ cells. Study-wide points: Compared with clonotypes that all four donors shared, non-shared clonotypes had lower generation probabilities.

The origin of this receptor is a man aged 18 to 30 in good health. Some clones in this sample may be carry-over from other donors' samples. The sample taken for sequencing was naive CD8+ T cells from PBMCs. The V call is TRBV5-1, the J call TRBJ2-7; perhaps TRBD2 as D (6 bases). CDR3 in DNA: TGCGCCAGCAGCTTCAAAATAGCGGAGCCCCTCTCCTACGAGCAGTACTTC. The encoded protein is CASSFKIAEPLSYEQYF.